This T cell receptor beta chain was recorded in a study of CXCR3-negative and CXCR3-positive naive CD8 T cells (dated by TCRdb to the late 2010s). About the investigation overall: In total, some 130 million TRB reads were obtained, or roughly 1.5 +/- 0.3 million reads per library. The diversity and physicochemical repertoire analyses included more than ten donors pooled from two independent experiments. For the TRBV-TRBJ cluster analysis, the naive subsets came from a handful of donors, while the memory cells came from 3 donors. The investigation overall reported the following: Comparably high repertoire diversity was found in both naive subsets, whereas much lower repertoire diversity was found in memory CD8+ T cells. TRB CDR3s from CXCR3-positive naive cells showed higher hydrophobicity (lower Kidera factor 4), lower energy, and higher strength and volume indices than CXCR3-negative naive cells. Freshly isolated PBMCs were used for most assays because CXCR3 expression partially decreased after cryopreservation. Because surface CD5, which is linked to self-reactivity in mice, was comparable between the naive subsets, TCR interaction strength was also inferred from the physicochemical properties of TRB CDR3s. Similar TRBV-TRBJ usage was shown by naive CXCR3-negative and CXCR3-positive cells from the same donor, whereas distinct patterns were shown by memory cells.

Sequencing instrument: NextSeq 550. The Human TCR Profiling Kit (MiLaboratory) was used to prepare UMI-labeled 5' RACE TRB cDNA libraries. The full amount of extracted RNA was used for cDNA synthesis, and the full amount of resulting cDNA was used for PCR amplification. The libraries were made side by side, with each library going through the same number of PCR cycles. As for the original processing: With a requirement of at least two reads per UMI, MIGEC and MiXCR extracted about 50,000 +/- 10,000 unique UMI-labeled TRB cDNA molecules per library. Each library averaged about 38,000 +/- 11,000 functional in-frame TRB CDR3 nucleotide clonotypes without stop codons. After downsampling to 5000 UMI-labeled TRB molecules per sample, diversity metrics such as normalized Shannon-Wiener and Chao1 were calculated in VDJtools. VDJtools was used to calculate clonotype-size-weighted physicochemical properties of the central five CDR3 residues, namely interaction energy, strength, volume and Kidera factor 4. After reprocessing by TCRdb, each CDR3 protein sequence is one entry, and no DNA is given. TCRdb assigned the V and J calls; the authors' analysis was not used. The table kept for this sample lists about 50,000 distinct CDR3 sequences. The top ten clonotypes cover 0.56% of the sample.

According to the germline V gene (reference sequence), CDR1 reads SGHKS and CDR2 reads YYEKEE. The CDR3 covers 15 residues, taking in both the cysteine and the phenylalanine. No DNA was logged. Each CD8+ T cell subset was flow-sorted in triplicate, with roughly 310,000 cells per subset placed directly into RLT lysis buffer. To keep memory contaminants out, a stringent definition of naive CD8+ T cells was applied: CD45RO-CCR7+CD27+CD95-. Peripheral blood mononuclear cells were isolated from buffy coats using standard density gradient centrifugation. Naive CXCR3-negative and CXCR3-positive CD8+ T cells were flow-sorted on a FACSAria III. Total RNA was extracted from sorted cells using an RNeasy Mini Kit. Remarks on this clonotype: Its antigen remains unidentified.

This chain joins TRBV5-5 to TRBJ1-5. This clonotype was obtained from a human donor in good health. Some clones in this sample may be carry-over from other donors' samples. Sequenced material: naive CXCR3+ CD8+ T cells from blood. Explained via the paper, the cell subset or site label denotes: CD45RO-CCR7+CD27+CD95- naive CD8+ T cells expressing CXCR3 (TNR3+). The CDR3 reads CASSLSWGEYQPQHF.